The 2 T cell receptor beta chains listed next were all sequenced from one sample in a study of cytomegalovirus exposure and HLA in healthy donors. In the PCR, 60 Vbeta and 13 Jbeta primers were used. Libraries were prepared by immunoSEQ multiplex PCR; TCRdb keeps only in-frame clonotypes and omits some of them. The table records some 88,000 clones, roughly two thirds of them present only once. The sequenced sample was PBMCs. These receptor sequences come from a woman in her twenties or thirties in good health and CMV-seronegative.

This clone was detected a few times. This chain uses TRBV11-2 with TRBJ1-4, with 8 bases lining up with TRBD1. V was pared by 6 bases and J by 10 bases, with 13 bases of the junction left unmatched. Germline-derived CDR1 and CDR2 are SGHAT and FQNNGV. This CDR3 comprises 15 residues. CDR3 residues: CASSYLYRGSVKLFF. DNA of the CDR3: TGTGCCAGCAGTTACCTCTACAGGGGGAGCGTAAAACTGTTTTTT.

This sequence joins TRBV2 and TRBJ1-4; D is ambiguous. The V end was cut by 6 bases, the J end by 2 bases, with 13 bases between. From germline, CDR1 is SNHLY and CDR2 FYNNEI. The CDR3 has 15 residues. CDR3 nucleotide sequence: TGTGCCAGCAGGGGCCAGGACTTGACTAATGAAAAACTGTTTTTT. This codes for CASRGQDLTNEKLFF.